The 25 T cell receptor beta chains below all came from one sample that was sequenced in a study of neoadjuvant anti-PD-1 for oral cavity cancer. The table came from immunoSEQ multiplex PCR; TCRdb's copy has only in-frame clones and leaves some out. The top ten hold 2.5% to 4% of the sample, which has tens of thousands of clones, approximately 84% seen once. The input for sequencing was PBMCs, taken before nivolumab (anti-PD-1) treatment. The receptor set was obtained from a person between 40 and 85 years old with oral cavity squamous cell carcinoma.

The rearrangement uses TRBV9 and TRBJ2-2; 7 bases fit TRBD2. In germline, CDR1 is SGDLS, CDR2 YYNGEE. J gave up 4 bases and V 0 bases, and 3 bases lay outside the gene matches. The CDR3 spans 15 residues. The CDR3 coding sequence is TGTGCCAGCAGCGTAGACGGGAGGTCCACCGGGGAGCTGTTTTTT. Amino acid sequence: CASSVDGRSTGELFF.

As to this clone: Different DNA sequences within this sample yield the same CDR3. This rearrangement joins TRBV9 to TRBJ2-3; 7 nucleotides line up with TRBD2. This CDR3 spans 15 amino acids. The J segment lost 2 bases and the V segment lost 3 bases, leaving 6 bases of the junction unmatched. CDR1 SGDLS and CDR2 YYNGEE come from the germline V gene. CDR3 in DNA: TGTGCCAGCAGCGCAACCGGGACTAACACAGATACGCAGTATTTT. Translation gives CASSATGTNTDTQYF.

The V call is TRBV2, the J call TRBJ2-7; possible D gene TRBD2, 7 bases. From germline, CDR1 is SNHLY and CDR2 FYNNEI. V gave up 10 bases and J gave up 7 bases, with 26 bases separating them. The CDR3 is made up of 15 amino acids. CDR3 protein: CATSRDSAGGREQYF. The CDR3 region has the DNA TGTGCCACGAGCCGGGACTCGGCCGGGGGGCGGGAGCAGTACTTC.

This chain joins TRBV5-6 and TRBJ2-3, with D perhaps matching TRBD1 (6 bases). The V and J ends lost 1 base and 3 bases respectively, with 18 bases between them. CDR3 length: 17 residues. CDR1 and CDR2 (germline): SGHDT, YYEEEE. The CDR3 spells CASSLRLSIGGTDTQYF. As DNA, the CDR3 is TGTGCCAGCAGCTTGAGATTATCAATAGGGGGTACAGATACGCAGTATTTT.

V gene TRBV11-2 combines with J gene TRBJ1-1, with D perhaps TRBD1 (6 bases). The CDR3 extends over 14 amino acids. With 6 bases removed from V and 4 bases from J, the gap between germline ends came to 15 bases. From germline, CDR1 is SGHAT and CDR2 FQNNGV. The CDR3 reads CASRPTGSGTEAFF. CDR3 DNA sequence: TGTGCCAGCAGACCTACAGGGTCGGGCACTGAAGCTTTCTTT.

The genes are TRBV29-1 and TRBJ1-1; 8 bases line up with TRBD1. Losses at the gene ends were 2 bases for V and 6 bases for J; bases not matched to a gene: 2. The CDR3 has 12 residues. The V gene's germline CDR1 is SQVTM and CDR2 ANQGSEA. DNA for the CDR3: TGCAGCGTTGAAACAGGGGGGGCTGAAGCTTTCTTT. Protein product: CSVETGGAEAFF.

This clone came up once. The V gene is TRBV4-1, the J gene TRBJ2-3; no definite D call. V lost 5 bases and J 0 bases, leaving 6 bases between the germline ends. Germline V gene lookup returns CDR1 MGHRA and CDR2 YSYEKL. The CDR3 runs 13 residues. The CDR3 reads CASSSISTDTQYF. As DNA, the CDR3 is TGCGCCAGCAGCTCGATTAGCACAGATACGCAGTATTTT.

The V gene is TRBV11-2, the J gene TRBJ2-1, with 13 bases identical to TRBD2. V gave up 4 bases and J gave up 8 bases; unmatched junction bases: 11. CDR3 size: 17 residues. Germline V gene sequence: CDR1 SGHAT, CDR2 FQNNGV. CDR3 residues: CASSSRTSGSDLDEQFF. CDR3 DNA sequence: TGTGCCAGCAGCTCCCGGACTAGCGGGAGTGACTTGGATGAGCAGTTCTTC.

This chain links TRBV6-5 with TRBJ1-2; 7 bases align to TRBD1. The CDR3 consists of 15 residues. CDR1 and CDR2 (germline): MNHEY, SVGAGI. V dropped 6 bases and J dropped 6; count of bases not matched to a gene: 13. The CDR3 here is CASRLTGGGADGYTF. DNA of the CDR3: TGTGCCAGCAGACTAACGGGAGGGGGCGCGGATGGCTACACCTTC.

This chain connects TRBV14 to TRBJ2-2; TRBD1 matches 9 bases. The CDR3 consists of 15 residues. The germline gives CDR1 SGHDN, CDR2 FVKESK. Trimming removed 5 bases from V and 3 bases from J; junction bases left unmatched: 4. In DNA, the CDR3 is TGTGCCAGCAGCGAGGGACAGGGTTACACCGGGGAGCTGTTTTTT. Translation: CASSEGQGYTGELFF.

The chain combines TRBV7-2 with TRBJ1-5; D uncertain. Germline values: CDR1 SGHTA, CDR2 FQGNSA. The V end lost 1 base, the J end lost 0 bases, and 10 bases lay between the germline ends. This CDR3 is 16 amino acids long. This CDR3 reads CASSLEVAYSNQPQHF. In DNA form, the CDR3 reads TGTGCCAGCAGCTTAGAAGTTGCCTATAGCAATCAGCCCCAGCATTTT.

CDR3 region: CATLNRGFSGETQYF. CDR3 in DNA: TGTGCCACCCTCAACAGGGGGTTCTCTGGGGAGACCCAGTACTTC. This chain links TRBV6-5 with TRBJ2-5; TRBD1 matches 8 bases. V was pared by 10 bases and J by 5 bases, with 15 bases of the junction left unmatched. The CDR3 sequence is 15 residues long. CDR1 is MNHEY and CDR2 is SVGAGI in the germline V gene.

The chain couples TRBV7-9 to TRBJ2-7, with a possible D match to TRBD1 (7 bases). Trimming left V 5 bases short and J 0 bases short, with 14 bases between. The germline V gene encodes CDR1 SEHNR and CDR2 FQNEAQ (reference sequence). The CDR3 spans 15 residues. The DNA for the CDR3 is TGTGCCAGCAGCACCAGGGGGGACTTCTCCTACGAGCAGTACTTC. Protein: CASSTRGDFSYEQYF.

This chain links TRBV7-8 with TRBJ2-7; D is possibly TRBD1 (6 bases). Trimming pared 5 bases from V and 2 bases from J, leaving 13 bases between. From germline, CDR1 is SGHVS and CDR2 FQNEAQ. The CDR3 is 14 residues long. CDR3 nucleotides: TGTGCCAGCAGCGCGCCACAGGGACCCTACGAGCAGTACTTC. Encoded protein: CASSAPQGPYEQYF.

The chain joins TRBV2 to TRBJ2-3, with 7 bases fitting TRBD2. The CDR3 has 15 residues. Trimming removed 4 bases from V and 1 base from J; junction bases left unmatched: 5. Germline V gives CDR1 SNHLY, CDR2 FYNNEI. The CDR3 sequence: CASSGGTTGTDTQYF. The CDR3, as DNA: TGTGCCAGCAGTGGCGGGACTACTGGCACAGATACGCAGTATTTT.

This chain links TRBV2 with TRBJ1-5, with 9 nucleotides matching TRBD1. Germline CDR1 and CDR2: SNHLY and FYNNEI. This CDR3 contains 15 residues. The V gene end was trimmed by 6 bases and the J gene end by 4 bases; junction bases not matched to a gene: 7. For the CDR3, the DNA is TGTGCCAGCAGGCTAGGACAGGGGCCAAATCAGCCCCAGCATTTT. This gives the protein CASRLGQGPNQPQHF.

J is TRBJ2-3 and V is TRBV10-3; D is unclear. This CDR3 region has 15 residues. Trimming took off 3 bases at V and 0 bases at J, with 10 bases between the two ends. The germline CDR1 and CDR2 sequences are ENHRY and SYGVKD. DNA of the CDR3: TGTGCCATCAGTGATAGAGGTACTAGCACAGATACGCAGTATTTT. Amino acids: CAISDRGTSTDTQYF.

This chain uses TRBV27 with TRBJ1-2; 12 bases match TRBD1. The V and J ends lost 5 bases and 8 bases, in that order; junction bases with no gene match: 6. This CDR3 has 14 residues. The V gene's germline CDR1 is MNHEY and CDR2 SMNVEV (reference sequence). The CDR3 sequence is CASSPGQGARGYTF. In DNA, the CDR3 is TGTGCCAGCAGTCCGGGACAGGGGGCGCGAGGCTACACCTTC.

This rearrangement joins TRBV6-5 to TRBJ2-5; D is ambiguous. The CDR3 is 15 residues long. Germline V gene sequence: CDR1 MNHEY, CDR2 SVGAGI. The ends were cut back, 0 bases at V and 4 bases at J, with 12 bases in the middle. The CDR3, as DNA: TGTGCCAGCAGTTACTCGCCCGGCCCCAGAGAGACCCAGTACTTC. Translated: CASSYSPGPRETQYF.

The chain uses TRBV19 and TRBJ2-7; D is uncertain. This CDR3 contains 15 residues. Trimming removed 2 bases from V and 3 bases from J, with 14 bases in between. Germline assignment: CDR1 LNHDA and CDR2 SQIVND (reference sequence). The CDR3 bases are TGTGCCAGTAGTATACCAAGGGTCGGTCTCTACGAGCAGTACTTC. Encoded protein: CASSIPRVGLYEQYF.

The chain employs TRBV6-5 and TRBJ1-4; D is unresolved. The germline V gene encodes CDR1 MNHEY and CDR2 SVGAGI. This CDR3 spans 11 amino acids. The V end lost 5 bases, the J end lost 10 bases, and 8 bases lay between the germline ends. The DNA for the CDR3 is TGTGCCAGCAGTGAATCGGTAAAACTGTTTTTT. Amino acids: CASSESVKLFF.

Written as DNA, the CDR3 is TGTGCCAGTAGTGGATCCGGGCGCATACCCTACGAGCAGTACTTC. The encoded protein is CASSGSGRIPYEQYF. The chain carries TRBV27 and TRBJ2-7; D call uncertain. Germline CDR1 reads MNHEY; CDR2 reads SMNVEV (reference sequence). CDR3 length: 15 amino acids. Trimming took off 9 bases at V and 2 bases at J, with 20 bases between the two ends.

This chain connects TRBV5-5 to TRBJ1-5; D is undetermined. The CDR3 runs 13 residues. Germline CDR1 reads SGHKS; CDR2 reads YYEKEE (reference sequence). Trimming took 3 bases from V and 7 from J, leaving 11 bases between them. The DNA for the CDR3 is TGTGCCAGCAGCTCTGAGCCCGGGCAGCCCCAGCATTTT. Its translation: CASSSEPGQPQHF.

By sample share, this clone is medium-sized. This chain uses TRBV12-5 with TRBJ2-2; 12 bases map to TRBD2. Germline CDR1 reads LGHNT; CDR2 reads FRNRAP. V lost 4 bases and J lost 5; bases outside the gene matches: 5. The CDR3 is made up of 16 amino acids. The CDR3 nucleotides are TGTGCTAGTGGTTCGCGACTAGCGGGAGAAACCGGGGAGCTGTTTTTT. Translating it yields CASGSRLAGETGELFF.

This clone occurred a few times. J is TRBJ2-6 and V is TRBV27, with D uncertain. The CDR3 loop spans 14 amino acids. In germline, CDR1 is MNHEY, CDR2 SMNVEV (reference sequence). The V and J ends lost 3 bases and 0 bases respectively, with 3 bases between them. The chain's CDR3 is CASSFASGANVLTF. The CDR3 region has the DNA TGTGCCAGCAGTTTCGCCTCTGGGGCCAACGTCCTGACTTTC.